The sequence of this TCR beta chain was determined in a study of vaccination and CD4 T cells after COVID-19 (dated by TCRdb to the early 2020s). For context, the study as a whole: Every convalescent patient had a positive nasal swab PCR test for SARS-CoV-2, with mild disease in 9 or 10 patients and severe disease in one. Overlapping spike peptide pools from SARS-CoV-2 and from the common cold coronaviruses HCoV-NL63, HCoV-OC43 and HCoV-229E were used as culture stimuli. In under twelve COVID-19 convalescent patients and a few infection-naive healthy vaccine recipients, researchers compared the spike-specific CD4+ TCR repertoire from before mRNA vaccination with the repertoire from after. Each participant got two doses of either the Pfizer-BioNTech BNT162b2 vaccine (n=8) or the Moderna mRNA-1273 vaccine (n=2). Three convalescent patients were sampled both early after vaccination (day 14) and late after vaccination (days 161 to 241). Post-vaccine blood samples were taken a median of 72 days after the second vaccine dose, with a range of about 12 to 250 days. Control cultures received a CEFX viral epitope pool as the positive control, an HIV-1 Nef peptide pool as the negative control, or no peptide. In the convalescent cohort there were six males and four females, among whom were two Hispanic individuals, seven Caucasians, two Asians and one multiracial person. Post-COVID blood samples from convalescent patients were collected a median of approximately 100 days after diagnosis, with a range of roughly 35 to 161 days. Study-wide findings and limitations: In convalescent patients, nearly all vaccine-specific clones (304 of 307) were found to be mono-reactive for SARS-CoV-2 spike rather than cross-reactive with common cold coronaviruses. An increase in the median number of SARS-CoV-2-reactive clonotypes from approximately 20 after infection to a few dozen after vaccination was observed, but the change was not found to be significant. In convalescent patients, a median around 84% of post-vaccine SARS-CoV-2-reactive clones were detected only after vaccination, and vaccine-specific priming was suggested by this finding. Only a relatively small number of convalescent patients were included in the study, and early timepoints following natural infection were not analyzed.

This clonotype was picked up a small number of times. This clone's antigen is unknown. No quality values exist for individual bases; no much larger clone is one base distant. Trimming removed 7 bases from V and 7 bases from J; the gene matches leave 6 bases unexplained. The germline V gene specifies MNHEY as CDR1 and SVGEGT as CDR2. From the cysteine up to the phenylalanine, the CDR3 has a length of 12 residues. CDR3 DNA only is kept here, 36 bases in frame from base 1. The time point label on this specimen signifies: late sampling 161 to 241 days after vaccination in a few convalescent patients. The treatment or condition label on this specimen signifies: approximately nine-day PBMC culture with coronavirus spike peptide pools or control peptides (ViraFEST assay). The study used the ViraFEST assay, which expanded antigen-specific T cells with peptide pools and then identified expanded clonotypes by TCR sequencing. The convalescent patients' positive SARS-CoV-2 PCR tests were from March to December 2020, which was before the Alpha, Beta and Delta variants emerged in the United States. Each well held two million PBMCs cultured with 10 ug/ml peptide pools in IMDM containing around 4.5% human AB serum and about 10 IU/ml IL-2. On days 3 and 7, half of the culture medium was replaced with fresh IL-2-containing medium. Once the cells had been in culture for over 9 days, the EasySep CD4+ T cell isolation kit was used to isolate CD4+ T cells by negative selection. Ficoll-Paque Plus gradient centrifugation was used to isolate PBMCs from whole blood, and the isolated PBMCs were then either used fresh or cryopreserved at -140C. Culture conditions were generally each tested in triplicate wells.

The method behind the library was PCR. TCR sequencing of DNA from cultured CD4+ T cells used the Oncomine TCR Beta short-read assay at the Johns Hopkins FTIC core. The QIAamp micro DNA kit was used to extract genomic DNA from the cultured CD4+ T cells. Oncomine TCR Beta libraries made from cultured CD4+ T cells were pooled using unique dual indexes and sequenced on an Illumina iSeq 100. In the authors' own workflow: Non-productive sequences were filtered out, and CDR3s that did not start with C, did not end with F or W, or were shorter than 7 amino acids were discarded. The MANAFEST web application identified antigen-specific clonotypes by comparing peptide-stimulated wells against reference wells and other culture wells. To be called positive, a clone needed an FDR below 0.05, an odds ratio above 5, and a productive frequency above 0.1% in at least two of three replicate wells. A clonotype counted as cross-reactive if it showed significant expansion both in the SARS-CoV-2 spike wells and in at least one common cold coronavirus spike condition. Using R version 3.6.1, CDR3 homology was evaluated through Levenshtein distances (stringdist) along with unrooted phylogenetic trees (ape). The public reads were quality trimmed at Q25 with fastp and then assembled into clones with MiXCR by TCRdb, keeping productive beta chains. A single entry per CDR3 protein holds the most common genes and DNA from its merged rows. The V and J calls here are based on TCRdb, not the publication. The sample contains 20,000 to 25,000 distinct CDR3 sequences, 46% of them found a single time. The ten largest clones take up roughly an eighth of the sample.

The rearrangement combines TRBV6-2 or TRBV6-3 with TRBJ1-2; 7 bases in the middle match TRBD1. The TCR originated in a human donor who had recovered from COVID-19. Here the sequenced sample was CD4+ T cells from blood, cultured in vitro, taken about 7 months after SARS-CoV-2 vaccination. The CDR3 protein is CASTTGVRGYTF. The base sequence is TGTGCCAGCACTACAGGGGTCCGTGGCTACACCTTC.